These 27 T cell receptor beta chains were sequenced from one sample in a study of HIV-infected children after antiretroviral therapy interruption. Unique molecular identifiers were included in an RNA-based 3' RACE TCR library. TCRdb processed the 3' RACE reads anew with MiXCR; each CDR3 protein has one entry. In the table there are 30,000 to 50,000 distinct CDR3 sequences, about 7% of which are singletons. As for treatment: PENTA 11 planned treatment interruption arm or continuous ART arm. The sequences come from CD45RA+ CD4+ T cells from PBMCs, pooled from several time points, collected from a donor given antiretroviral therapy, either interrupted or continuous. This sample's subset: naive CD4+ CD45RA+ CD45RO- T cells. The source of these receptors is a pool of human donors with HIV.

This clonotype has at least ten counts. This chain links TRBV19 with TRBJ2-1, with D possibly matching TRBD2 (6 bases). Germline V CDR1 and CDR2: LNHDA, SQIVND (reference sequence). Trimming stripped 6 bases from V and 1 base from J, with 13 bases between. The CDR3 runs 15 residues. This CDR3 is CASSLARSSYNEQFF. CDR3 nucleotides: TGTGCCAGTAGCCTAGCGCGGAGTTCCTACAATGAGCAGTTCTTC.

This clonotype was recorded at least ten times. The chain carries TRBV20-1 and TRBJ2-5; D is ambiguous. The CDR3 extends over 13 amino acids. Germline CDR1 DFQATT, CDR2 SNEGSKA (reference sequence). Between the trimmed V and J ends, which lost 0 bases and 4 bases, there was a span of 9 bases. The CDR3 nucleotides read TGCAGTGCTAGAGAGGCCATGGGAGAGACCCAGTACTTC. Translating gives CSAREAMGETQYF.

The sample holds many counts of this clonotype. The chain carries TRBV3-1 and TRBJ2-1, with 10 bases fitting TRBD2. CDR1 and CDR2 (germline): LGHDT, YNNKEL (reference sequence). This CDR3 comprises 16 residues. Unmatched junction bases numbered 6, after V lost 0 bases and J lost 7 bases. The CDR3 protein is CASSQERLAGENEQFF. The CDR3 DNA reads TGTGCCAGCAGCCAAGAACGCCTAGCGGGAGAGAATGAGCAGTTCTTC.

Many counts were recorded for this clonotype. V usage is TRBV7-9 and J usage is TRBJ1-4; TRBD1 aligns across 10 bases. The V gene end was trimmed by 4 bases and the J gene end by 6 bases; junction bases not matched to a gene: 2. Per germline, CDR1 SEHNR and CDR2 FQNEAQ (reference sequence). The CDR3 runs to 14 residues. The DNA of the CDR3 is TGTGCCAGCAGCTGGGGGACAGGGGATGAAAAACTGTTTTTT. Translated: CASSWGTGDEKLFF.

This clonotype was seen ten or more times. V is TRBV27 and J is TRBJ2-7; 8 positions match TRBD2. Germline CDR1 MNHEY, CDR2 SMNVEV (reference sequence). The CDR3 covers 16 residues. V lost 5 bases to trimming and J lost 0 bases; unmatched junction nucleotides: 9. The DNA of the CDR3 is TGTGCCAGCAGTGTCCTACTAGCGGTAGCCTCCTACGAGCAGTACTTC. The encoded protein is CASSVLLAVASYEQYF.

This clonotype has ten or more counts. This sequence joins TRBV20-1 and TRBJ2-1, with 12 bases aligning to TRBD2. Unmatched junction bases numbered 4, after V lost 6 bases and J lost 7 bases. The germline V gene encodes CDR1 DFQATT and CDR2 SNEGSKA (reference sequence). The CDR3 extends over 13 amino acids. CDR3 nucleotide sequence: TGCAGTGCCGCTAGCGGGAGGGCGAATGAGCAGTTCTTC. Amino acids: CSAASGRANEQFF.

This clonotype was observed a few times. The V gene is TRBV20-1, the J gene TRBJ2-2; D is perhaps TRBD1 (6 bases). V gave up 2 bases and J gave up 3 bases, with 10 bases separating them. Germline CDR1 reads DFQATT; CDR2 reads SNEGSKA (reference sequence). The CDR3 runs 14 residues. Here the CDR3 reads CSARMQGYTGELFF. In nucleotides, the CDR3 is TGCAGTGCTAGAATGCAGGGGTACACCGGGGAGCTGTTTTTT.

This chain connects TRBV7-2 to TRBJ1-5; D not resolved. In germline, CDR1 is SGHTA, CDR2 FQGNSA. The CDR3 extends over 17 amino acids. The V end lost 0 bases, the J end lost 2 bases, and 14 bases lay between the germline ends. In DNA form, the CDR3 reads TGTGCCAGCAGCTTAGCCGCGGCTATTGATGGCAATCAGCCCCAGCATTTT. Protein product: CASSLAAAIDGNQPQHF.

This clonotype was detected many times. The CDR3 nucleotides are TGCGCCAGCAGCCGAGACCGGGACAAGATTTTGGGACTAGCGGGAGGGAAAGGCAATGAGCAGTTCTTC. Amino acid sequence: CASSRDRDKILGLAGGKGNEQFF. The V and J genes are TRBV4-1 and TRBJ2-1, with 16 bases fitting TRBD2. The V gene end was trimmed by 4 bases and the J gene end by 6 bases; junction bases not matched to a gene: 24. From germline, CDR1 is MGHRA and CDR2 YSYEKL. The CDR3 spans 23 residues.

This clonotype was seen many times. The chain recombines TRBV7-7 with TRBJ2-1; 8 nucleotides align to TRBD1. The V segment lost 4 bases and the J segment 7 bases; nucleotides outside the gene matches: 6. The CDR3 is 14 amino acids. Germline CDR1 SSHAT, CDR2 FNYEAQ (reference sequence). CDR3 region: CASSSSQGANEQFF. CDR3 DNA: TGTGCCAGCAGCTCCTCCCAGGGGGCAAATGAGCAGTTCTTC.

By share of the sample, this clonotype is medium-sized. The rearrangement links TRBV30 to TRBJ1-3, with D tentatively TRBD1 (6 bases). Deletions cut 2 bases from V and 16 bases from J, with 27 bases between. Looked up from germline, CDR1 is GTSNPN and CDR2 is SVGIG (reference sequence). This CDR3 has 15 amino acids. The CDR3 nucleotides are TGTGCCTGGAGTAGGCAGGGGAATTCTGGAAATACGCTCTATTTT. Its translation is CAWSRQGNSGNTLYF.

This clonotype occurred many times. This chain uses TRBV5-1 with TRBJ2-1, with 7 bases matching TRBD1. This CDR3 spans 14 amino acids. The V segment lost 4 bases and the J segment 10 bases; nucleotides outside the gene matches: 11. Germline V CDR1 and CDR2: SGHRS, YFSETQ. CDR3 sequence: CASSVTTGAGEQFF. The CDR3 DNA reads as TGCGCCAGCAGCGTTACAACAGGGGCAGGGGAGCAGTTCTTC.

This clonotype was found many times. This rearrangement joins TRBV5-1 to TRBJ2-3; D is unresolved. Between the trimmed V and J ends, which lost 1 base and 3 bases, there was a span of 6 bases. This CDR3 has 13 amino acids. Germline V CDR1 and CDR2: SGHRS, YFSETQ. This chain's CDR3 is CASSLIRTDTQYF. In DNA form, the CDR3 reads TGCGCCAGCAGCTTGATTCGGACAGATACGCAGTATTTT.

This clonotype was found many times. V and J are TRBV12-3 or TRBV12-4 and TRBJ2-3, with D uncertain. This CDR3 has 15 residues. V was clipped by 2 bases and J by 1 base, with 10 bases between them. The CDR3 coding sequence is TGTGCCAGCAGTTTATGGGGTTCCGGCACAGATACGCAGTATTTT. It yields the protein CASSLWGSGTDTQYF.

This clonotype showed up many times. This rearrangement joins TRBV12-5 to TRBJ2-7; 10 bases are a match to TRBD1. V was pared by 6 bases and J by 3 bases, with 8 bases of the junction left unmatched. The germline CDR1 and CDR2 sequences are LGHNT and FRNRAP. This CDR3 is built from 15 residues. The chain's CDR3 is CASGPDRDRGYEQYF. The CDR3 DNA follows: TGTGCTAGTGGCCCTGACCGGGACAGGGGCTACGAGCAGTACTTC.

The rearrangement uses TRBV20-1 and TRBJ2-1, with TRBD2 matching 8 bases. With 2 bases clipped from V and 6 bases from J, the junction kept 9 bases outside the gene matches. The CDR3 loop spans 15 amino acids. CDR1 and CDR2 (germline): DFQATT, SNEGSKA (reference sequence). The CDR3 nucleotides read TGCAGTGCTAGACCCCCCAGCGGGAGAGGCAATGAGCAGTTCTTC. This gives the protein CSARPPSGRGNEQFF.

This clonotype was picked up many times. The chain carries TRBV12-5 and TRBJ1-1, with no clear D. Germline assignment: CDR1 LGHNT and CDR2 FRNRAP. Trimming stripped 2 bases from V and 0 bases from J, with 10 bases between. CDR3 length: 15 residues. The CDR3 sequence is CASGLIFGMNTEAFF. CDR3 sequence (DNA): TGTGCTAGTGGTTTGATTTTTGGGATGAACACTGAAGCTTTCTTT.

This clonotype has at least ten counts. This sequence joins TRBV5-1 and TRBJ2-3; a weak D match, TRBD2 (6 bases). The CDR3 spans 15 residues. Between the trimmed V and J ends, which lost 4 bases and 6 bases, there was a span of 18 bases. CDR1 and CDR2 (germline): SGHRS, YFSETQ. CDR3 bases: TGCGCCAGCAGCAAGTTGGAAAGCCGGGGGGATACGCAGTATTTT. Translation gives CASSKLESRGDTQYF.

This clonotype has at least ten counts. The J gene is TRBJ2-3, the V gene TRBV28, with D perhaps TRBD2 (6 bases). The CDR3 extends over 16 amino acids. The germline CDR1 and CDR2 sequences are MDHEN and SYDVKM. V was pared by 3 bases and J by 5 bases, with 18 bases between. CDR3: CASSFFWRAGGDTQYF. In DNA, the CDR3 is TGTGCCAGCAGTTTCTTTTGGAGGGCCGGGGGAGATACGCAGTATTTT.

This clonotype has a handful of counts. The genes are TRBV7-2 and TRBJ1-2, with 7 positions matching TRBD1. Germline-derived CDR1 and CDR2 are SGHTA and FQGNSA. V was pared by 1 base and J by 8 bases, with 4 bases of the junction left unmatched. This CDR3 contains 13 residues. The CDR3 sequence: CASSLEGARGYTF. Here the CDR3 DNA reads TGTGCCAGCAGCTTAGAGGGGGCGCGAGGCTACACCTTC.

This clonotype was counted many times. J is TRBJ1-1 and V is TRBV20-1, with TRBD1 matching 9 bases. The CDR3 loop spans 13 amino acids. The trim removed 6 bases at V and 11 bases at J, leaving 13 bases unmatched. The V gene's germline CDR1 is DFQATT and CDR2 SNEGSKA (reference sequence). CDR3 coding DNA: TGCAGTGCCCTGGGACAGGGAGGCCCGTGGGCTTTCTTT. As protein: CSALGQGGPWAFF.

This clonotype was picked up a small number of times. The chain recombines TRBV9 with TRBJ1-1; the D is unclear. The V end was cut by 0 bases, the J end by 4 bases, with 13 bases between. The CDR3 has 15 residues. CDR1 is SGDLS, CDR2 YYNGEE, per germline. CDR3 sequence: CASSVVSGYGTEAFF. CDR3 DNA sequence: TGTGCCAGCAGCGTAGTTAGTGGATACGGCACTGAAGCTTTCTTT.

This clonotype was observed many times. The rearrangement links TRBV5-6 to TRBJ2-5, with 7 bases fitting TRBD1. Trimming at V came to 4 bases and at J to 1 base, leaving 4 bases not matched to a gene. The CDR3 extends over 14 amino acids. The germline V gene has CDR1 SGHDT and CDR2 YYEEEE. The CDR3: CASSKTGFQETQYF. CDR3 DNA sequence: TGTGCCAGCAGCAAGACAGGGTTCCAAGAGACCCAGTACTTC.

This clonotype was seen ten or more times. This chain connects TRBV19 to TRBJ2-3; no reliable D call. CDR1 is LNHDA and CDR2 is SQIVND in the germline V gene (reference sequence). V was trimmed by 0 bases and J by 9 bases, leaving 13 bases between them. This CDR3 comprises 14 residues. CDR3 coding DNA: TGTGCCAGTAGTATAGATCTAGTCGATAAAACGCAGTATTTT. Its translation: CASSIDLVDKTQYF.

This clonotype was counted ten times or more. This chain uses TRBV6-5 with TRBJ2-5; 12 bases agree with TRBD2. After removal of 7 bases from V and 5 bases from J, the junction contained 8 bases not matched to a gene. Germline V gene data show CDR1 as MNHEY and CDR2 as SVGAGI. The CDR3 loop spans 15 amino acids. Here the CDR3 DNA reads TGTGCCAGCATGGCTAGCGGGGGGGCCTGGGAGACCCAGTACTTC. Amino acids: CASMASGGAWETQYF.

This chain connects TRBV7-2 to TRBJ2-1; tentatively, D is TRBD2 (5 bases). Trimming cost V 2 bases and J 1 base, with 12 bases left between them. This CDR3 contains 16 residues. The germline CDR1 and CDR2 sequences are SGHTA and FQGNSA. The CDR3 nucleotides are TGTGCCAGCAGCTTATTTCCGGACTTGTCCTACAATGAGCAGTTCTTC. Its protein product is CASSLFPDLSYNEQFF.

The table lists this clonotype with many counts. This chain joins TRBV29-1 and TRBJ1-5; D might be TRBD1 (6 bases). CDR3 length: 16 amino acids. Germline V lookup: CDR1 SQVTM, CDR2 ANQGSEA. Trimming removed 0 bases from V and 8 bases from J, with 20 bases in between. This chain's CDR3 is CSVEDCGGQPFKPQHF. DNA of the CDR3: TGCAGCGTTGAAGATTGCGGGGGCCAGCCTTTCAAGCCCCAGCATTTT.